Presented here are 7 T cell receptor beta chains from one specimen sequenced in a study of human T cells and chemical hapten exposure. Time point noted: patch test 2, 6 weeks after DPC sensitization. Treatment in this sample: therapeutic diphenylcyclopropenone sensitization with weekly scalp DPC. TCRdb used MiXCR to reprocess the RACE reads, holding one entry per CDR3 protein. This table holds more than 75,000 distinct CDR3 sequences, about 9.4% found once. Sequencing was performed on whole blood, taken in connection with sensitization to the hapten diphenylcyclopropenone (DPC). The receptors were gathered from a woman aged 30 to 39 with alopecia areata. Some clones in this sample may be carry-over from other donors' samples.

This clonotype has ten or more counts. This chain links TRBV27 with TRBJ2-4, with a possible D match to TRBD2 (5 bases). V gave up 5 bases and J gave up 0 bases, with 14 bases separating them. The CDR3 is made up of 16 amino acids. CDR1 is MNHEY, CDR2 SMNVEV, per germline (reference sequence). CDR3 residues: CASSPRGQLAKNIQYF. DNA for the CDR3: TGTGCCAGCAGTCCCCGGGGTCAGCTAGCCAAAAACATTCAGTACTTC.

This clonotype was observed many times. The genes are TRBV6-6 and TRBJ1-5; 12 nucleotides align to TRBD1. This CDR3 is built from 16 residues. J was trimmed by 7 bases and V by 0 bases; bases with no gene match: 4. Germline V gene sequence: CDR1 MNHNY, CDR2 SVGAGI (reference sequence). This CDR3 is CASSYSGTGGGQPQHF. In nucleotides, the CDR3 is TGTGCCAGCAGTTACTCAGGGACAGGGGGCGGACAGCCCCAGCATTTT.

This clonotype has ten or more counts. The rearrangement joins TRBV20-1 to TRBJ1-2, with D unresolved. Trimming pared 2 bases from V and 14 bases from J, leaving 6 bases between. The CDR3 is made up of 8 amino acids. Germline CDR1 and CDR2: DFQATT and SNEGSKA (reference sequence). CDR3 region: CSARSGTF. The CDR3 bases are TGCAGTGCTAGATCCGGGACCTTC.

Many counts were recorded for this clonotype. The gene calls are TRBV7-2 and TRBJ1-5; the D is unclear. Trimming removed 3 bases from V and 0 bases from J, with 6 bases in between. The germline V gene has CDR1 SGHTA and CDR2 FQGNSA. The CDR3 contains 14 residues. The CDR3 nucleotides read TGTGCCAGCAGCTTCGACAATAGCAATCAGCCCCAGCATTTT. This codes for CASSFDNSNQPQHF.

This clonotype showed up many times. The gene calls are TRBV20-1 and TRBJ2-5, with no clear D. This CDR3 region has 11 residues. The V end was cut by 3 bases, the J end by 5 bases, with 7 bases between. Germline V gene lookup returns CDR1 DFQATT and CDR2 SNEGSKA (reference sequence). DNA of the CDR3: TGCAGTGCTAGCAATAAGGAGACCCAGTACTTC. It yields the protein CSASNKETQYF.

As for this clonotype: This may come from a read error, since a much larger clone is one base off. The chain links TRBV28 to TRBJ1-5; 7 nucleotides agree with TRBD1. The CDR3 sequence is 14 residues long. Germline V gene data show CDR1 as MDHEN and CDR2 as SYDVKM. The CDR3 DNA is TGTGCCAGCAGCCAACAGGGGTTTAATCAGCCCCGGCATTTT. It specifies CASSQQGFNQPRHF.

This chain connects TRBV6-1 to TRBJ1-1; TRBD1 matches 7 bases. Germline loops: CDR1 MNHNS, CDR2 SASEGT. The CDR3 runs 15 residues. With 5 bases clipped from V and 0 bases from J, the junction kept 6 bases outside the gene matches. The CDR3 here is CASSWSQGMNTEAFF. CDR3 in DNA: TGTGCCAGCAGTTGGTCACAGGGGATGAACACTGAAGCTTTCTTT.